The clone carrying this T cell receptor (beta chain) was detected only a few times. Its antigen is currently unknown. The sample comes from a study of Ad26.COV2.S vaccination and SARS-CoV-2 variants. As for the study in general: Donor joined the COV1001 Ad26.COV2.S trial arm.

This CDR3 has 14 amino acids. The V gene lost 0 bases and the J gene lost 2 bases, with 7 bases spanning the gap. CDR1 and CDR2 (germline): LNHNV, YYDKDF (reference sequence). Regarding the study as a whole: Quantification of TCR breadth and depth may have yielded underestimates of total T cell responses.

Stated treatment: about 20 received Ad26.COV2.S at low or high dose, single or two shots; 5 received placebo; per-sample allocation not given. Samples analyzed were those drawn on day 63 after the first vaccine or placebo injection. In Boston, an adult donor aged 18-55 years took part. The table came from immunoSEQ multiplex PCR; TCRdb's copy has only in-frame clones and leaves some out. The repertoire holds approximately 300,000 clones, with around 85% as singletons. This TCR was sampled from a person between 18 and 60 years old who received the Ad26.COV2.S COVID-19 vaccine or a placebo. This chain joins TRBV15 and TRBJ1-2; unclear D gene. Source: peripheral blood, taken in a trial of Ad26.COV2.S vaccine versus placebo. The CDR3 is CATSRDRVNYGYTF. In nucleotides, the CDR3 is TGTGCCACCAGCAGAGATCGGGTGAACTATGGCTACACCTTC.